The 2 T cell receptor beta chains listed next were all sequenced from one sample in a study of breast tumors, draining lymph nodes, adjacent tissues. TCRdb reanalysed the multiplex PCR reads using MiXCR and keeps one entry per CDR3 protein. The sample has tens of thousands of distinct CDR3 sequences, 23% seen once; the top ten hold over 6.5%. Sequencing was performed on breast tumor tissue. These receptors came from a female donor with breast cancer. Some clones in this sample may be carry-over from other donors' samples.

This clonotype was observed many times. This chain joins TRBV19 and TRBJ2-2, with D unclear. With 5 bases removed from V and 5 bases from J, the gap between germline ends came to 6 bases. The germline CDR1 and CDR2 sequences are LNHDA and SQIVND (reference sequence). This CDR3 has 12 residues. The CDR3 nucleotides read TGTGCCAGTAGTTTTATAACCGGGGAGCTGTTTTTT. It translates to CASSFITGELFF. Complete variable domain (other parts from reference TRBV19 and TRBJ2-2): DGGITQSPKYLFRKEGQNVTLSCEQNLNHDAMYWYRQDPGQGLRLIYYSQIVNDFQKGDIAEGYSVSREKKESFPLTVTSAQKNPTAFYLCASSFITGELFFGEGSRLTVL.

The rearrangement links TRBV28 to TRBJ1-6; the match to TRBD1 covers 8 bases. Per the germline V gene, CDR1 is MDHEN and CDR2 is SYDVKM. Germline trimming cut 3 bases from V and 7 bases from J; bases unmatched to any gene: 23. The CDR3 sequence is 21 residues long. The CDR3 loop reads CASSFLTTPSRRGLRNSPLHF. The DNA for the CDR3 is TGTGCCAGCAGTTTCCTAACCACTCCGTCGCGCAGGGGGCTCAGGAATTCACCCCTCCACTTT.